These 30 T cell receptor beta chains share one sample of origin, sequenced in a study of identical twins (dated by TCRdb to 2016 to 2017). The library came from 5' RACE. The sample was run on an Illumina HiSeq 2000. TCRdb handled the public reads itself, with Q25 trimming in fastp and clone calling in MiXCR, and kept productive beta chains. Each CDR3 protein gets just one entry, which takes the most common genes and DNA from the rows behind it. For this sample there are a few hundred thousand distinct CDR3 sequences; 9.6% appear just once. The biggest ten clones account for approximately 3% of the sample. This same sample was also taken into another study, of yellow fever vaccine responses in identical twins.

Material for sequencing was PBMCs. All receptors derive from a woman younger than 35 in good health.

V gene TRBV7-6 combines with J gene TRBJ2-5; TRBD1 agrees at 7 bases. The length of the CDR3 is 14 residues. CDR1 and CDR2 (germline): SGHVS, FNYEAQ. The J segment lost 4 bases and the V segment lost 5 bases, leaving 7 bases of the junction unmatched. CDR3 nucleotide sequence: TGTGCCAGCAGCGCCCGGGACAGATTAGAGACCCAGTACTTC. Residues: CASSARDRLETQYF.

In its sample, this clonotype was seen many times. The genes are TRBV6-5 and TRBJ2-3; 11 bases fit TRBD2. The CDR3 sequence is 16 residues long. Germline V CDR1 and CDR2: MNHEY, SVGAGI. The J segment lost 5 bases and the V segment lost 2 bases, leaving 6 bases of the junction unmatched. CDR3 region: CASSYLSGGAIDTQYF. The CDR3 DNA is TGTGCCAGCAGTTACCTTAGCGGGGGGGCCATAGATACGCAGTATTTT.

The chain combines TRBV20-1 with TRBJ2-7; unclear D gene. CDR1 and CDR2 from the germline V gene are DFQATT and SNEGSKA (reference sequence). Trimming removed 4 bases at V and 5 bases at J, with 15 bases between. The CDR3 runs to 13 residues. The CDR3 here is CSAKDGESDEQYF. DNA of the CDR3: TGCAGTGCTAAGGACGGAGAGTCCGACGAGCAGTACTTC.

This chain uses TRBV5-1 with TRBJ2-7, with D possibly matching TRBD1 (5 bases). With 0 bases removed from V and 2 bases from J, the gap between germline ends came to 9 bases. This CDR3 comprises 14 residues. CDR1 and CDR2 (germline): SGHRS, YFSETQ. CDR3 amino acids: CASSLGQLTYEQYF. CDR3 bases: TGCGCCAGCAGCTTGGGACAGCTCACCTACGAGCAGTACTTC.

This clonotype has a count of ten or more. V and J are TRBV19 and TRBJ1-5; D is ambiguous. Trimming took 3 bases from V and 0 from J, leaving 9 bases between them. Germline loops: CDR1 LNHDA, CDR2 SQIVND (reference sequence). The CDR3 contains 15 residues. CDR3 DNA: TGTGCCAGTAGTATGGTCAGAAGTAGCAATCAGCCCCAGCATTTT. As protein: CASSMVRSSNQPQHF.

A few counts support this clonotype. CDR3 DNA: TGCGCCAGCAGCTTGGGGGGAGATCGCACAGATACGCAGTATTTT. Translation: CASSLGGDRTDTQYF. The chain carries TRBV5-1 and TRBJ2-3; D is possibly TRBD2 (5 bases). V was cut by 0 bases and J by 1 base, with 9 bases left in between. CDR1 and CDR2 from the germline V gene are SGHRS and YFSETQ. The CDR3 covers 15 residues.

This clonotype was observed at least ten times. V usage is TRBV29-1 and J usage is TRBJ2-5; 13 bases line up with TRBD2. This CDR3 is built from 15 residues. J gave up 2 bases and V 0 bases, and 0 bases lay outside the gene matches. The V gene's germline CDR1 is SQVTM and CDR2 ANQGSEA. The CDR3 region has the DNA TGCAGCGTTGAAGAGACTAGCGGGAGGCAAGAGACCCAGTACTTC. Translation: CSVEETSGRQETQYF.

The chain combines TRBV28 with TRBJ2-7; the D gene is possibly TRBD2 (6 bases). Germline values: CDR1 MDHEN, CDR2 SYDVKM. CDR3 length: 16 residues. V was shortened by 7 bases and J by 0 bases, with 19 bases between the two germline ends. This CDR3 reads CASTDERALSSYEQYF. For the CDR3, the DNA is TGTGCCAGCACCGATGAGCGGGCGTTAAGCTCCTACGAGCAGTACTTC.

The sample holds a few counts of this clonotype. The rearrangement joins TRBV7-2 to TRBJ2-7, with TRBD2 as a possible D gene (5 bases). V was pared by 5 bases and J by 0 bases, with 14 bases between. CDR3 length equals 15 residues. The germline CDR1 and CDR2 sequences are SGHTA and FQGNSA. The CDR3 DNA follows: TGTGCCAGCAGCCGTCGAGGGCAGGCCTCCTACGAGCAGTACTTC. Translation gives CASSRRGQASYEQYF.

The chain couples TRBV3-1 to TRBJ2-1, with a weak D call TRBD2 (5 bases). Germline V gene lookup returns CDR1 LGHDT and CDR2 YNNKEL (reference sequence). CDR3 length equals 12 residues. V was cut by 1 base and J by 10 bases, with 8 bases left in between. CDR3: CASSQVRGEQFF. The CDR3 bases are TGTGCCAGCAGCCAAGTGCGCGGGGAGCAGTTCTTC.

In its sample, this clonotype was seen many times. The chain joins TRBV12-3 or TRBV12-4 to TRBJ2-1; tentative D call: TRBD2 (5 bases). This CDR3 has 13 residues. The V gene lost 8 bases and the J gene lost 0 bases, with 8 bases spanning the gap. For the CDR3, the DNA is TGTGCCAGCGGTGGAGGCTCCTACAATGAGCAGTTCTTC. Its translation is CASGGGSYNEQFF.

This clonotype was detected many times. The genes are TRBV7-2 and TRBJ2-3, with TRBD2 matching over 10 bases. Trimming removed 5 bases from V and 2 bases from J; junction bases left unmatched: 4. CDR3 size: 15 residues. CDR1 is SGHTA and CDR2 is FQGNSA in the germline V gene. In DNA, the CDR3 is TGTGCCAGCAGCCCCCTAGCGGGGGTCACAGATACGCAGTATTTT. Translating gives CASSPLAGVTDTQYF.

This clonotype turned up a few times. The V call is TRBV20-1, the J call TRBJ2-7, with 8 nucleotides matching TRBD2. Losses at the gene ends were 1 base for V and 7 bases for J; bases not matched to a gene: 9. The CDR3 has 14 amino acids. CDR1 is DFQATT and CDR2 is SNEGSKA in the germline V gene (reference sequence). CDR3: CSARVAGGNREQYF. The CDR3 DNA follows: TGCAGTGCTAGAGTTGCGGGAGGTAATCGGGAGCAGTACTTC.

The chain employs TRBV18 and TRBJ1-5, with 7 bases lining up with TRBD1. The V segment lost 3 bases and the J segment 4 bases; nucleotides outside the gene matches: 6. CDR3 length equals 15 residues. Per germline, CDR1 KGHSH and CDR2 LQKENI. The DNA for the CDR3 is TGTGCCAGCTCACCCTTCGGGACAGCTAATCAGCCCCAGCATTTT. Protein product: CASSPFGTANQPQHF.

The chain is built from TRBV29-1 and TRBJ2-3; possible D gene TRBD2, 6 bases. Germline V gives CDR1 SQVTM, CDR2 ANQGSEA. This CDR3 has 13 residues. V lost 6 bases to trimming and J lost 7 bases, with 17 bases between them. CDR3 region: CSVLLAIRNTQYF. The CDR3 DNA follows: TGCAGCGTCTTACTAGCTATCAGGAATACGCAGTATTTT.

This sequence joins TRBV7-9 and TRBJ1-1; TRBD1 matches at 7 bases. The germline V gene encodes CDR1 SEHNR and CDR2 FQNEAQ (reference sequence). This CDR3 is built from 14 residues. With 5 bases clipped from V and 3 bases from J, the junction kept 6 bases outside the gene matches. The CDR3 reads CASSPSTGYTEAFF. The CDR3 coding sequence is TGTGCCAGCAGCCCCTCGACAGGGTACACTGAAGCTTTCTTT.

The chain carries TRBV4-3 and TRBJ2-1, with a tentative D call TRBD2 (5 bases). CDR3 length: 14 residues. Germline V lookup: CDR1 LGHNA, CDR2 YSLEER. The germline V and J ends were trimmed by 0 bases and 10 bases, with 13 bases remaining between them. The CDR3 loop is CASSQDGSGKEQFF. The CDR3 nucleotides read TGCGCCAGCAGCCAAGATGGTTCGGGGAAGGAGCAGTTCTTC.

The V gene is TRBV5-1, the J gene TRBJ2-2; D is unclear. V dropped 1 base and J dropped 3 bases, with 10 bases sitting between them. CDR1 and CDR2 from the germline V gene are SGHRS and YFSETQ. This CDR3 is 15 amino acids long. CDR3 in DNA: TGCGCCAGCAGCTTGAGGCAGACCTACACCGGGGAGCTGTTTTTT. It codes for CASSLRQTYTGELFF.

The chain uses TRBV6-1 and TRBJ1-1; the D is unclear. V was cut by 4 bases and J by 6 bases, with 21 bases left in between. Germline values: CDR1 MNHNS, CDR2 SASEGT. The CDR3 runs 16 residues. The CDR3 coding sequence is TGTGCCAGCAGTGCGAAGGTTCGGCACTCCATGGCTGAAGCTTTCTTT. Translation: CASSAKVRHSMAEAFF.

This clonotype came up a few times. CDR3 coding DNA: TGCAGTGCTAAGAAATCGATTGAGATTGAAGCTTTCTTT. Encoded protein: CSAKKSIEIEAFF. The chain has TRBV20-1 and TRBJ1-1; unclear D gene. Looked up from germline, CDR1 is DFQATT and CDR2 is SNEGSKA (reference sequence). Trimming stripped 4 bases from V and 7 bases from J, with 16 bases between. CDR3 length equals 13 residues.

This clonotype was detected ten times or more. The chain employs TRBV5-1 and TRBJ1-5; D gene unclear. The germline CDR1 and CDR2 sequences are SGHRS and YFSETQ. The length of the CDR3 is 14 residues. V was cut by 0 bases and J by 9 bases, with 13 bases left in between. DNA for the CDR3: TGCGCCAGCAGCTTGGGGCAGCCAGGATTGCCCCAGCATTTT. Translation gives CASSLGQPGLPQHF. The full variable domain, completed using reference TRBV5-1 and TRBJ1-5, is KAGVTQTPRYLIKTRGQQVTLSCSPISGHRSVSWYQQTPGQGLQFLFEYFSETQRNKGNFPGRFSGRQFSNSRSEMNVSTLELGDSALYLCASSLGQPGLPQHFGDGTRLSIL.

This clonotype was seen at least ten times. The J gene is TRBJ1-4, the V gene TRBV7-9, with D hard to call. V lost 3 bases, J lost 5 bases, and 10 bases lay in between. The CDR3 has 14 residues. Germline V CDR1 and CDR2: SEHNR, FQNEAQ (reference sequence). Here the CDR3 reads CASSFGGGNEKLFF. The CDR3 DNA reads TGTGCCAGCAGCTTTGGAGGTGGGAATGAAAAACTGTTTTTT.

This clonotype was seen only a few times. The chain uses TRBV2 and TRBJ2-1, with D perhaps matching TRBD1 or TRBD2 (6 bases each). The CDR3 is made up of 16 amino acids. Germline V gene lookup returns CDR1 SNHLY and CDR2 FYNNEI. Deletions cut 2 bases from V and 6 bases from J, with 17 bases between. The CDR3, as DNA: TGTGCCAGCAGTGAACAAAGGGGGGTTGTGGGCAATGAGCAGTTCTTC. It codes for CASSEQRGVVGNEQFF.

The chain carries TRBV28 and TRBJ2-3, with 9 bases matching TRBD2. The germline gives CDR1 MDHEN, CDR2 SYDVKM. The CDR3 covers 16 residues. The V gene end was trimmed by 5 bases and the J gene end by 2 bases; junction bases not matched to a gene: 8. CDR3 DNA: TGTGCCAGCAGTCGCCCGACTAGCGGTAACACAGATACGCAGTATTTT. This sequence encodes CASSRPTSGNTDTQYF.

This chain links TRBV11-2 with TRBJ2-3; tentatively, D is TRBD1 or TRBD2 (6 bases each). Per germline, CDR1 SGHAT and CDR2 FQNNGV. The CDR3 covers 15 residues. V lost 0 bases and J lost 2, with 9 bases in between. CDR3 region: CASSLDGGLTDTQYF. In DNA, the CDR3 is TGTGCCAGCAGCTTAGATGGGGGGCTCACAGATACGCAGTATTTT.

This clonotype has a count of ten or more. The rearrangement uses TRBV12-3 or TRBV12-4 and TRBJ2-2, with 8 bases identical to TRBD1. The length of the CDR3 is 14 residues. With V trimmed by 3 bases and J by 6 bases, 3 bases remained unmatched. For the CDR3, the DNA is TGTGCCAGCAGTTTTTCAGGGGGCTCCGGGGAGCTGTTTTTT. It yields the protein CASSFSGGSGELFF.

This clonotype has just one count. V usage is TRBV2 and J usage is TRBJ2-1; D is unresolved. V gave up 7 bases and J gave up 6 bases, with 10 bases separating them. The CDR3 is 12 residues long. Germline loops: CDR1 SNHLY, CDR2 FYNNEI. The CDR3 spells CASKDLRNEQFF. The CDR3 DNA is TGTGCCAGCAAAGACCTACGCAATGAGCAGTTCTTC.

This clonotype was counted ten times or more. The chain couples TRBV28 to TRBJ2-3; 12 bases match TRBD2. Germline CDR1 MDHEN, CDR2 SYDVKM. V was pared by 4 bases and J by 7 bases, with 18 bases of the junction left unmatched. CDR3 length equals 19 residues. The CDR3 loop reads CASSSPLAGGPMGLNTQYF. CDR3 bases: TGTGCCAGCAGTTCTCCTCTAGCGGGGGGGCCAATGGGCTTAAATACGCAGTATTTT.

This clonotype was seen repeatedly, ten times or more. The genes are TRBV5-1 and TRBJ2-1; 12 bases are a match to TRBD2. Per the germline V gene, CDR1 is SGHRS and CDR2 is YFSETQ. The CDR3 sequence is 16 residues long. Trimming removed 0 bases from V and 5 bases from J; junction bases left unmatched: 3. CDR3 amino acids: CASSLALAGGDNEQFF. The CDR3 DNA reads as TGCGCCAGCAGCTTGGCGCTAGCGGGGGGGGACAATGAGCAGTTCTTC.

This rearrangement joins TRBV12-3 or TRBV12-4 to TRBJ2-2; 7 bases align to TRBD1. The ends lost 0 bases at V and 1 base at J; junction bases unmatched: 11. CDR3 length: 19 amino acids. CDR3 nucleotide sequence: TGTGCCAGCAGTTTAGCGCAAGGGGGCAATAAGGGGAACACCGGGGAGCTGTTTTTT. Translation: CASSLAQGGNKGNTGELFF.